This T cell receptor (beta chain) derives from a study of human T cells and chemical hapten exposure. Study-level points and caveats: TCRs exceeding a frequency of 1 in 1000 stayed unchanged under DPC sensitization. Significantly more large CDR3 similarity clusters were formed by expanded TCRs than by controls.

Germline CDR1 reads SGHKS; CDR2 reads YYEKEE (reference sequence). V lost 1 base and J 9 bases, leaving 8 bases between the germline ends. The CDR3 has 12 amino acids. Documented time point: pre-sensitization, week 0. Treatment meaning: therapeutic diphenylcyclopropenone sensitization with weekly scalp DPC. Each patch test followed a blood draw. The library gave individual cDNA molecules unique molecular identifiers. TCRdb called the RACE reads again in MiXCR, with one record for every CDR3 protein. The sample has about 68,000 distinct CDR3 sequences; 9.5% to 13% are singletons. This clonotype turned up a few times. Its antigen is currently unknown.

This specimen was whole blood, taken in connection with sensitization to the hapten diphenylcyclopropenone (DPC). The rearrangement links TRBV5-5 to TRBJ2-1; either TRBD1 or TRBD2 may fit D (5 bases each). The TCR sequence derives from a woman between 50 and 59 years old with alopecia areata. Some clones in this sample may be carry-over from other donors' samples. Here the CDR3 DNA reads TGTGCCAGCAGCTTGCGGGGCGCTGAGCAGTTCTTC. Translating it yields CASSLRGAEQFF.